Listed below are T cell receptor beta chains from one sample, sequenced in a study of blood T cell repertoires in COVID-19. Assay used: immunoSEQ multiplex PCR; TCRdb lists only in-frame clones, some missing. The data hold 250,000 to 350,000 clones, with about 85% observed a single time. Sequencing input: peripheral blood. The receptors were gathered from a woman in her 50s who had recovered from COVID-19. Each CDR3 is given with its conserved first and last residue.

j_call	v_call	cdr3_aa
TRBJ2-7	TRBV18	CASSNTGAYEQYF
TRBJ1-5	TRBV6-2/TRBV6-3	CASSYPRVGTGIEGNQPQHF
TRBJ2-1	TRBV9	CASSVLAGGSYNEQFF
TRBJ1-1	TRBV7-9	CASSSPVRMNTEAFF
TRBJ1-6	TRBV30	CAWSVRGLKSSPLHF
TRBJ2-2	TRBV7-8	CASSRTSGLNTGELFF
TRBJ1-1	TRBV7-9	CASSFAGNTEAFF
TRBJ2-3	TRBV5-1	CASSLGGTGADTQYF
TRBJ1-1	TRBV4-3	CASSHRPGTEAFF
TRBJ2-6	TRBV7-3	CASSLTGKSGANVLTF
TRBJ2-3	TRBV6-4	CASSVERGGLDTQYF
TRBJ2-5	TRBV11-2	CASSRTEETQYF
TRBJ1-2	TRBV7-9	CASSQREGNYGYTF
TRBJ2-2	TRBV7-2	CASSSPRQGPNTGELFF
TRBJ1-1	TRBV6-5	CASRAIFWSTEAFF
TRBJ1-5	TRBV12-3/TRBV12-4	CASRVGEDQPQHF
TRBJ1-6	TRBV9	CASSEVGRGIDSPLHF
TRBJ2-3	TRBV10-2	CASSEFLVRRTQYF
TRBJ2-1	TRBV15	CATSRSGGWGLADNEQFF
TRBJ2-2	TRBV5-1	CASSLTKSNTGELFF
TRBJ2-1	TRBV6-2/TRBV6-3	CASSSLRTSGVPHEQFF
TRBJ2-3	TRBV4-3	CASSQDQLAVGTDTQYF
TRBJ1-4	TRBV7-6	CASSSSDSLNEKLFF
TRBJ2-7	TRBV6-5	CASSYTTGNEQYF
TRBJ2-1	TRBV30	CAWSPLAGLGNEQFF
TRBJ2-5	TRBV6-2/TRBV6-3	CASSYSTGDQETQYF
TRBJ2-1	TRBV18	CASSPIRTGLAGVYNEQFF
TRBJ1-2	TRBV9	CASSYYRDRGDYGYTF
TRBJ1-6	TRBV6-2/TRBV6-3	CASSRLLTGGNSPLHF
TRBJ1-2	TRBV5-6	CASSPISTGEIYTF
TRBJ2-7	TRBV7-9	CASSSLLNREGNGEQYF
TRBJ1-5	TRBV7-2	CASSLLNQPQHF
TRBJ1-2	TRBV5-1	CASSLDQGNYGYTF
TRBJ2-7	TRBV27	CASRDIDYEQYF
TRBJ1-1	TRBV18	CASSEQGANTEAFF
TRBJ2-3	TRBV5-1	CASSFRQHPDTQYF
TRBJ2-3	TRBV4-2	CASSRTGGPTDTQYF
TRBJ1-6	TRBV27	CASSLRDRGSSYNSPLHF
TRBJ2-7	TRBV7-2	CASSRDRGAYEQYF
TRBJ1-4	TRBV28	CASSPYPGTANEKLFF
TRBJ1-4	TRBV7-8	CASSIQSPGRGEKLFF
TRBJ2-5	TRBV15	CATSPPTLEKTQYF
TRBJ2-7	TRBV5-4	CASSFGQVGSYEQYF
TRBJ1-3	TRBV9	CASSLQGGGSGNTIYF
TRBJ2-7	TRBV27	CASSLLSRGSKYEQYF